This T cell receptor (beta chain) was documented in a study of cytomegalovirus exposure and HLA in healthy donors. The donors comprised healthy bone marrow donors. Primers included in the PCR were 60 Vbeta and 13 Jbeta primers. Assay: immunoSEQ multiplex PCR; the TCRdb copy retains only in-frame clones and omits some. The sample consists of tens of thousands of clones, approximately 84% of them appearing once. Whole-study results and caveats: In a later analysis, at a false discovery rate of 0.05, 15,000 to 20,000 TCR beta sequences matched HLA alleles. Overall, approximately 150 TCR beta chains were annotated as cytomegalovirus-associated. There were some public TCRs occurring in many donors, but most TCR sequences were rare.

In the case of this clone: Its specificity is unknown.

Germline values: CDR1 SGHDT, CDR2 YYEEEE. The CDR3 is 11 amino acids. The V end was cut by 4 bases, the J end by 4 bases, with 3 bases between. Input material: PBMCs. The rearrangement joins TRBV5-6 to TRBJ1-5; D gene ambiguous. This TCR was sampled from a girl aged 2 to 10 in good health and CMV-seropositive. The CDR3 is CASSLNQPQHF. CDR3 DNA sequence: TGTGCCAGCAGCCTGAATCAGCCCCAGCATTTT.